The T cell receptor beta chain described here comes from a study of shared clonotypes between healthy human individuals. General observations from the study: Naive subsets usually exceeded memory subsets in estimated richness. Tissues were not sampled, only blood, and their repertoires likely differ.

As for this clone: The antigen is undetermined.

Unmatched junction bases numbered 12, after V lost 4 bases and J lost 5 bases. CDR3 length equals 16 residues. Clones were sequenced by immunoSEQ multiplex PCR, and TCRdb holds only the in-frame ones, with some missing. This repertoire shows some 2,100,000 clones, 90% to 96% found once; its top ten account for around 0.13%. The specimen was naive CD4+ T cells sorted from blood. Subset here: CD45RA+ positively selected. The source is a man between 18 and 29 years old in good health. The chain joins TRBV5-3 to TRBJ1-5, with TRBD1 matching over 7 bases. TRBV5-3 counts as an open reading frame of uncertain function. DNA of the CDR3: TGTGCCAGAAGCATCGACAGGGAGGCCCCGCATCAGCCCCAGCATTTT. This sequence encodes CARSIDREAPHQPQHF.